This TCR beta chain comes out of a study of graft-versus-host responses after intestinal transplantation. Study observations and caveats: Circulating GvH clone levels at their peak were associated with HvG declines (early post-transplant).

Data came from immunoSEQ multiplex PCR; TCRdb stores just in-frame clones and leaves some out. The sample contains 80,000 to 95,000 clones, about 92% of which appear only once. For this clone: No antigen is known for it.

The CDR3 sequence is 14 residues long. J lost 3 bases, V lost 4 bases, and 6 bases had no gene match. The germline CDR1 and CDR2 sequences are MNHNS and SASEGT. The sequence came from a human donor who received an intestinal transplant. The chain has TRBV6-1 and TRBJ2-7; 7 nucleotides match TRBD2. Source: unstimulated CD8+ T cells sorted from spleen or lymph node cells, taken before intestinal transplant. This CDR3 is CASSVAGEYYEQYF. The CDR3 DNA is TGTGCCAGCAGTGTTGCGGGGGAGTACTACGAGCAGTACTTC.